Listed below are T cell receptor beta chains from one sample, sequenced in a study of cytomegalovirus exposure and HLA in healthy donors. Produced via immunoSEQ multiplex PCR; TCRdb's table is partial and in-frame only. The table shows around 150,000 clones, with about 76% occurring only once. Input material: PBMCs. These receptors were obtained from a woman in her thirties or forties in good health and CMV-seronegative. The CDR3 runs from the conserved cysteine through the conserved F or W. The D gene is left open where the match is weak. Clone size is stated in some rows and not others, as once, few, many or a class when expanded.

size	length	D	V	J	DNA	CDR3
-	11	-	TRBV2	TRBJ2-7	TGTGCCAGCTCACAAGTATACGAGCAGTACTTC	CASSQVYEQYF
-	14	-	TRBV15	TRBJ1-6	TGTGCCACTAGCAGAGTCGGGAATAATTCACCCCTCCACTTT	CATSRVGNNSPLHF
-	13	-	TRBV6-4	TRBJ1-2	TGTGCCAGCAGTGACTCCAGTGGTGGTGGCTACACCTTC	CASSDSSGGGYTF
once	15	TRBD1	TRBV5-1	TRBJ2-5	TGCGCCAGCAGTACCCGCGGATACAGGGGAGAGACCCAGTACTTC	CASSTRGYRGETQYF
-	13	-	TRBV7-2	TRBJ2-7	TGTGCCAGCAGCTCTGGGGGCAGATACGAGCAGTACTTC	CASSSGGRYEQYF
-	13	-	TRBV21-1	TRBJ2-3	TGTGCCAGCAGCAAACAGGGAGGGGATACGCAGTATTTT	CASSKQGGDTQYF
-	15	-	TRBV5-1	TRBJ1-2	TGCGCCAGCAGCTCCTCGACAAGGCCCTCAGATGGCTACACCTTC	CASSSSTRPSDGYTF
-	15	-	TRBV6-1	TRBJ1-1	TGTGCCAGCAGTATCCGACAGATACTGAACACTGAAGCTTTCTTT	CASSIRQILNTEAFF
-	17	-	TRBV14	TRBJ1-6	TGTGCCAGCAGCCAAGATGGCCGGAGCTCCTATAATTCACCCCTCCACTTT	CASSQDGRSSYNSPLHF
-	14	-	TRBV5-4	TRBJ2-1	TGTGCCAGCAGCTTGGCGAGGGCCCCGAATGAGCAGTTCTTC	CASSLARAPNEQFF
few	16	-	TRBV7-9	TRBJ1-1	TGTGCCAGCAGCTTAGTTTTCGCAGGAATGAACACTGAAGCTTTCTTT	CASSLVFAGMNTEAFF
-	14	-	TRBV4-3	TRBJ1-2	TGCGCCAGCAGCCCGTCGACAAGTTTGGATGGCTACACCTTC	CASSPSTSLDGYTF
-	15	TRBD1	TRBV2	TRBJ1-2	TGTGCCAGCAGTGAGGGACAGCCCGACGTTTATGGCTACACCTTC	CASSEGQPDVYGYTF
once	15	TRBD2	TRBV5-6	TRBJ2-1	TGTGCCAGCAGCTGGGGGGGGACTATCCACAATGAGCAGTTCTTC	CASSWGGTIHNEQFF
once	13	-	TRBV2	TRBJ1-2	TGTGCCAGCAGTGAACGGGGGGCGCTGGGCTACACCTTC	CASSERGALGYTF
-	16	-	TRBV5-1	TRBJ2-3	TGCGCCAGCAGCTTGGGGACACATCCAGGCACAGATACGCAGTATTTT	CASSLGTHPGTDTQYF
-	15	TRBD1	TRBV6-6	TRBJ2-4	TGTGCCAGCAGTTTTGAGGGACAGGGTAACGACATTCAGTACTTC	CASSFEGQGNDIQYF
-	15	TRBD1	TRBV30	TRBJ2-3	TGTGCCTTTGGCCGACAGGGGGTTCTGACAGATACGCAGTATTTT	CAFGRQGVLTDTQYF
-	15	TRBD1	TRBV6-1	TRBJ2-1	TGTGCCAGCAGTGAAGCCCTGGGACAGGGGGCAGAGCAGTTCTTC	CASSEALGQGAEQFF
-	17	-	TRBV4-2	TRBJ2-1	TGTGCCAGCAGCCAAGTGGGGGGTAGGACAGGAAGCAATGAGCAGTTCTTC	CASSQVGGRTGSNEQFF